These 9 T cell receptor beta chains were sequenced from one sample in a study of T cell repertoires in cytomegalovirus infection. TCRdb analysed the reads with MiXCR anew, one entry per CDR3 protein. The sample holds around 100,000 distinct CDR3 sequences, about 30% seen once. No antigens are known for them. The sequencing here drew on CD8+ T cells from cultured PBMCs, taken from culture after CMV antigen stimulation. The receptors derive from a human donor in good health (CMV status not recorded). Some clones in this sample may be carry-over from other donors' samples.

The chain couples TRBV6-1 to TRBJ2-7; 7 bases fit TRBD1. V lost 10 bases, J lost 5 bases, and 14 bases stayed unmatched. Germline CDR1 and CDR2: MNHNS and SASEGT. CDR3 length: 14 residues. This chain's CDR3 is CATDPRTGFNEQYF. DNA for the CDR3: TGTGCCACCGACCCGCGGACAGGTTTCAACGAGCAGTACTTC.

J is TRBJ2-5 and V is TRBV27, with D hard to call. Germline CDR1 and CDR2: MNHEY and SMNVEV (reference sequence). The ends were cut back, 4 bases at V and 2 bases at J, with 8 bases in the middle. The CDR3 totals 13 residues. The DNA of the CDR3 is TGTGCCAGCAGTTCACGACCACAAGAGACCCAGTACTTC. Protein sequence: CASSSRPQETQYF.

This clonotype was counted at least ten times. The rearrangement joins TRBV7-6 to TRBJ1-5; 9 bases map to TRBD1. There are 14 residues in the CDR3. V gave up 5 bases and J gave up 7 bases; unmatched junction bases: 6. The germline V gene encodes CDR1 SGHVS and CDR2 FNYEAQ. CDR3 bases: TGTGCCAGCAGCGGCACAGGGGGCGCGCAGCCCCAGCATTTT. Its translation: CASSGTGGAQPQHF. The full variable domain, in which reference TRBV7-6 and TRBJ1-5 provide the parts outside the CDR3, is GAGVSQSPRYKVTKRGQDVALRCDPISGHVSLYWYRQALGQGPEFLTYFNYEAQQDKSGLPNDRFSAERPEGSISTLTIQRTEQRDSAMYRCASSGTGGAQPQHFGDGTRLSIL.

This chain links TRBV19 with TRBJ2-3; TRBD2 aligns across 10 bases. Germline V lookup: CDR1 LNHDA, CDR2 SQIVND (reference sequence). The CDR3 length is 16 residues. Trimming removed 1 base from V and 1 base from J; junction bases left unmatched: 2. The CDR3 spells CASSIGLAGGTDTQYF. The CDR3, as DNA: TGTGCCAGTAGTATAGGCCTAGCGGGGGGCACAGATACGCAGTATTTT.

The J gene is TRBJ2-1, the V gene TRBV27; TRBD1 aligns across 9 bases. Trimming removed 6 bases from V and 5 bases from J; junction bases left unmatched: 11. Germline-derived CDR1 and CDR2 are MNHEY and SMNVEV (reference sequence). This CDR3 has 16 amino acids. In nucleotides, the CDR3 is TGTGCCAGCAGCCACCTCCCCGGGACAGGGAACAATGAGCAGTTCTTC. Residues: CASSHLPGTGNNEQFF.

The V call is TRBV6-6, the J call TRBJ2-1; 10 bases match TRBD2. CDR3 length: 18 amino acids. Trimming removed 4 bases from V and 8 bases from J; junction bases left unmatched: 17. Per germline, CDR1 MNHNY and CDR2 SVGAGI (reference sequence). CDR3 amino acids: CASSFSRGSGGPQHEQFF. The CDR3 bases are TGTGCCAGCAGTTTTTCCAGGGGTAGCGGGGGGCCCCAGCATGAGCAGTTCTTC.

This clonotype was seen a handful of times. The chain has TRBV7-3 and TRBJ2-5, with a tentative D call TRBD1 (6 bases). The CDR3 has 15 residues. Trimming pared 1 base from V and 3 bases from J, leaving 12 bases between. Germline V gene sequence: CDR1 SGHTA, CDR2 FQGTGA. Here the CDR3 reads CASSLNTGSEETQYF. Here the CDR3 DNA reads TGTGCCAGCAGCTTAAATACAGGGAGCGAAGAGACCCAGTACTTC.

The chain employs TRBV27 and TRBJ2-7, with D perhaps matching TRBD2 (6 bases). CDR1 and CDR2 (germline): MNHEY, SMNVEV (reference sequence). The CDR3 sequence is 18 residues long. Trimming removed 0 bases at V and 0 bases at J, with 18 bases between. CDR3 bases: TGTGCCAGCAGTTTATCTGTTGGGTGGGACTCCTACTCCTACGAGCAGTACTTC. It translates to CASSLSVGWDSYSYEQYF.

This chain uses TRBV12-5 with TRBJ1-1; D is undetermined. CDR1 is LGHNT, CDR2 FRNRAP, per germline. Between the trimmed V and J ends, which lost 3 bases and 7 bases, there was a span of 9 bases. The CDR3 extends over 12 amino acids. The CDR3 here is CASGFGSHEAFF. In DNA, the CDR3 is TGTGCTAGTGGTTTCGGCAGCCATGAAGCTTTCTTT.